Each of the 27 T cell receptor beta chains below was sequenced from the same sample in a study of cytomegalovirus exposure and HLA in healthy donors. 13 Jbeta primers and 60 Vbeta primers were used for the PCR. The table came from immunoSEQ multiplex PCR; TCRdb's copy has only in-frame clones and leaves some out. This table holds approximately 170,000 clones, 65% to 85% found once. Sequencing was done on a sample of PBMCs. These receptors were taken from a man aged 45-60 years in good health and CMV-seropositive.

The rearrangement uses TRBV7-8 and TRBJ1-5, with 7 positions matching TRBD1. The CDR3 extends over 15 amino acids. Germline CDR1 and CDR2: SGHVS and FQNEAQ. The ends lost 1 base at V and 5 bases at J; junction bases unmatched: 5. The CDR3: CASSLGQGRDQPQHF. CDR3 nucleotide sequence: TGTGCCAGCAGCTTAGGACAGGGAAGGGATCAGCCCCAGCATTTT.

The chain recombines TRBV30 with TRBJ1-5; weak D call: TRBD1 (5 bases). The length of the CDR3 is 14 residues. In germline, CDR1 is GTSNPN, CDR2 SVGIG (reference sequence). The ends were cut back, 0 bases at V and 5 bases at J, with 11 bases in the middle. The CDR3 DNA follows: TGTGCCTGGAGTGTCGCGACAGCACATCAGCCCCAGCATTTT. Protein product: CAWSVATAHQPQHF.

As regards this clone: Germline and junction disagree at one end, which may indicate a read error. The gene calls are TRBV7-9 and TRBJ2-7, with 8 bases fitting TRBD2. The length of the CDR3 is 13 residues. Germline V gene lookup returns CDR1 SEHNR and CDR2 FQNEAQ (reference sequence). The CDR3 loop reads CSSSPGGAYEQYF. CDR3 bases: TGTTCCAGCAGTCCCGGGGGGGCCTACGAGCAGTACTTC.

The CDR3 spells CASSLDLAGTYEQYF. DNA of the CDR3: TGTGCCAGCAGCTTGGATCTAGCGGGGACCTACGAGCAGTACTTC. V and J are TRBV5-4 and TRBJ2-7, with TRBD2 identical over 9 bases. This CDR3 has 15 residues. The germline V gene encodes CDR1 SGHNT and CDR2 YYREEE (reference sequence). V dropped 0 bases and J dropped 2; count of bases not matched to a gene: 3.

This chain links TRBV2 with TRBJ2-7; maybe TRBD1 (5 bases). Trimming cost V 4 bases and J 5 bases, with 15 bases left between them. The CDR3 is made up of 14 amino acids. CDR1 and CDR2 (germline): SNHLY, FYNNEI. Here the CDR3 DNA reads TGTGCCAGCAGTGTGCAGGGTATTTCCAACGAGCAGTACTTC. It is translated as CASSVQGISNEQYF. Together with reference TRBV2 and TRBJ2-7, the CDR3 gives the full variable domain: EPEVTQTPSHQVTQMGQEVILRCVPISNHLYFYWYRQILGQKVEFLVSFYNNEISEKSEIFDDQFSVERPDGSNFTLKIRSTKLEDSAMYFCASSVQGISNEQYFGPGTRLTVT.

The chain carries TRBV7-8 and TRBJ2-4; a possible D gene is TRBD2 (6 bases). The CDR3 spans 16 residues. Germline CDR1 is SGHVS and CDR2 is FQNEAQ. V lost 4 bases to trimming and J lost 0 bases, with 13 bases between them. The CDR3: CASSSRGSIAKNIQYF. CDR3 DNA: TGTGCCAGCAGCTCCCGGGGGAGCATAGCCAAAAACATTCAGTACTTC.

About this clone: The same CDR3 also results from other DNA sequences found in this sample. This chain links TRBV7-3 with TRBJ2-7; D is undetermined. Per germline, CDR1 SGHTA and CDR2 FQGTGA. The length of the CDR3 is 13 residues. V was trimmed by 1 base and J by 3 bases, leaving 7 bases between them. CDR3 region: CASSLNPGYEQYF. The CDR3 DNA follows: TGTGCCAGCAGCTTAAACCCGGGCTACGAGCAGTACTTC.

The genes are TRBV29-1 and TRBJ2-7, with 10 positions matching TRBD2. V lost 6 bases to trimming and J lost 5 bases; unmatched junction nucleotides: 7. Germline V lookup: CDR1 SQVTM, CDR2 ANQGSEA. The CDR3 consists of 13 residues. CDR3 sequence: CSVVSSGSHEQYF. The CDR3 DNA reads TGCAGCGTAGTTTCTAGCGGGAGTCACGAGCAGTACTTC.

Here the CDR3 reads CASSTTSGGNTEAFF. CDR3 coding DNA: TGTGCCAGCAGCACTACTTCGGGGGGTAACACTGAAGCTTTCTTT. J is TRBJ1-1 and V is TRBV9; TRBD1 might be the D (5 bases). V shed 4 bases and J shed 2 bases, with 15 bases lying between them. Germline V gene data show CDR1 as SGDLS and CDR2 as YYNGEE. This CDR3 has 15 amino acids.

The rearrangement links TRBV6-5 to TRBJ1-1, with D possibly being TRBD1 (5 bases). Per the germline V gene, CDR1 is MNHEY and CDR2 is SVGAGI. CDR3 length: 15 amino acids. V was trimmed by 4 bases and J by 5 bases, leaving 17 bases between them. The CDR3 nucleotides are TGTGCCAGCAGTTCCCCTAGGGGAGGGATGACTGAAGCTTTCTTT. Its translation: CASSSPRGGMTEAFF.

The rearrangement joins TRBV28 to TRBJ1-2; the D gene is possibly TRBD1 (5 bases). The CDR3 extends over 13 amino acids. V was cut by 4 bases and J by 3 bases, with 9 bases left in between. CDR1 and CDR2 (germline): MDHEN, SYDVKM. The CDR3 region is CASSSLGDYGYTF. The CDR3 DNA sequence: TGTGCCAGCAGTTCCTTAGGGGACTATGGCTACACCTTC.

This clone has only one observation. J is TRBJ2-7 and V is TRBV28; D may be TRBD1 (5 bases). Trimming took 8 bases from V and 5 from J, leaving 16 bases between them. CDR3 length: 13 amino acids. Germline CDR1 MDHEN, CDR2 SYDVKM. The CDR3 here is CASARQIPHEQYF. As DNA, the CDR3 is TGTGCCAGCGCCCGACAGATCCCACACGAGCAGTACTTC. The variable domain in full, completed from reference TRBV28 and TRBJ2-7, reads DVKVTQSSRYLVKRTGEKVFLECVQDMDHENMFWYRQDPGLGLRLIYFSYDVKMKEKGDIPEGYSVSREKKERFSLILESASTNQTSMYLCASARQIPHEQYFGPGTRLTVT.

The chain uses TRBV28 and TRBJ2-7; D is unresolved. V was trimmed by 4 bases and J by 2 bases, leaving 15 bases between them. The CDR3 consists of 15 residues. Germline V gene sequence: CDR1 MDHEN, CDR2 SYDVKM. CDR3 sequence reads: CASSSVSLLPYEQYF. In DNA form, the CDR3 reads TGTGCCAGCAGTTCCGTATCCCTTCTCCCCTACGAGCAGTACTTC. Drawing the rest from reference TRBV28 and TRBJ2-7, the complete variable domain is DVKVTQSSRYLVKRTGEKVFLECVQDMDHENMFWYRQDPGLGLRLIYFSYDVKMKEKGDIPEGYSVSREKKERFSLILESASTNQTSMYLCASSSVSLLPYEQYFGPGTRLTVT.

V usage is TRBV9 and J usage is TRBJ2-1, with TRBD2 matching over 8 bases. The CDR3 has 15 amino acids. CDR1 is SGDLS, CDR2 YYNGEE, per germline. Trimming took 3 bases from V and 3 from J; bases not matched to a gene: 5. This chain's CDR3 is CASSGAGTSYNEQFF. The CDR3 DNA is TGTGCCAGCAGCGGCGCCGGGACTAGCTACAATGAGCAGTTCTTC.

The rearrangement joins TRBV7-2 to TRBJ1-3; maybe TRBD1 (5 bases). With 1 base removed from V and 3 bases from J, the gap between germline ends came to 13 bases. This CDR3 has 16 amino acids. Germline CDR1 and CDR2: SGHTA and FQGNSA. This CDR3 is CASSLEGRAVGNTIYF. CDR3 coding DNA: TGTGCCAGCAGCTTAGAAGGCAGGGCGGTTGGAAACACCATATATTTT.

The rearrangement uses TRBV2 and TRBJ2-7, with D possibly being TRBD2 (6 bases). Germline V lookup: CDR1 SNHLY, CDR2 FYNNEI. The CDR3 contains 13 residues. Between the trimmed V and J ends, which lost 11 bases and 2 bases, there was a span of 16 bases. CDR3 in DNA: TGTGCCGTTCAGGGTTCGGGAGCCTACGAGCAGTACTTC. Encoded protein: CAVQGSGAYEQYF.

This sequence joins TRBV5-6 and TRBJ2-2; possibly TRBD2 for D (5 bases). This CDR3 has 14 residues. The V gene's germline CDR1 is SGHDT and CDR2 YYEEEE. Trimming took off 3 bases at V and 8 bases at J, with 14 bases between the two ends. DNA for the CDR3: TGTGCCAGCAGCTGGACGGCTGGCGGGGGGGAGCTGTTTTTT. Its protein product is CASSWTAGGGELFF.

This sequence joins TRBV5-4 and TRBJ1-3; the D gene is possibly TRBD1 (6 bases). The CDR3 has 13 amino acids. The germline V gene has CDR1 SGHNT and CDR2 YYREEE (reference sequence). The ends were cut back, 4 bases at V and 4 bases at J, with 9 bases in the middle. DNA for the CDR3: TGTGCCAGCAGCGGAGGACAGGGAAACACCATATATTTT. This encodes CASSGGQGNTIYF.

The V call is TRBV10-3, the J call TRBJ2-5, with TRBD2 matching 8 bases. Germline values: CDR1 ENHRY, CDR2 SYGVKD. J was trimmed by 4 bases and V by 4 bases; bases with no gene match: 5. The CDR3 is made up of 14 amino acids. The CDR3 DNA reads as TGTGCCATCAGTGTACGGGGGGGAGGAGAGACCCAGTACTTC. It translates to CAISVRGGGETQYF.

This chain connects TRBV27 to TRBJ2-1; TRBD2 agrees at 8 bases. The CDR3 is 16 amino acids. Trimming took 3 bases from V and 6 from J; bases not matched to a gene: 10. CDR1 and CDR2 (germline): MNHEY, SMNVEV (reference sequence). CDR3 nucleotides: TGTGCCAGCAGTTTCTTACGGGGGGGCCCCGGCAATGAGCAGTTCTTC. It specifies CASSFLRGGPGNEQFF.

This clone was seen only once. This chain connects TRBV19 to TRBJ2-5, with 10 bases that match TRBD1. V lost 6 bases and J lost 4; bases outside the gene matches: 5. This CDR3 has 14 amino acids. Germline assignment: CDR1 LNHDA and CDR2 SQIVND (reference sequence). This CDR3 is CASRDRGRGETQYF. In DNA, the CDR3 is TGTGCCAGTAGAGACAGGGGGCGCGGAGAGACCCAGTACTTC.

This chain joins TRBV13 and TRBJ2-7; 13 nucleotides align to TRBD2. The CDR3 totals 16 residues. CDR1 and CDR2 (germline): PRHDT, FYEKMQ (reference sequence). V was clipped by 3 bases and J by 0 bases; unmatched bases: 2. CDR3 protein: CASSFWTSGSSYEQYF. DNA of the CDR3: TGTGCCAGCAGCTTTTGGACTAGCGGGAGCTCCTACGAGCAGTACTTC.

V is TRBV18 and J is TRBJ1-1; tentative D call: TRBD1 (6 bases). V was clipped by 3 bases and J by 7 bases, with 18 bases between them. The CDR3 length is 15 residues. The V gene's germline CDR1 is KGHSH and CDR2 LQKENI. CDR3 in amino acids: CASSPVAGEIGEAFF. The CDR3 DNA sequence: TGTGCCAGCTCACCCGTGGCAGGGGAGATCGGTGAAGCTTTCTTT. Full variable domain (remainder filled in from reference TRBV18 and TRBJ1-1): NAGVMQNPRHLVRRRGQEARLRCSPMKGHSHVYWYRQLPEEGLKFMVYLQKENIIDESGMPKERFSAEFPKEGPSILRIQQVVRGDSAAYFCASSPVAGEIGEAFFGQGTRLTVV.

The chain joins TRBV7-9 to TRBJ2-5; 9 nucleotides agree with TRBD1. The assigned J gene may be wrong: the sequence end matches TRBJ2-7 better. The germline V gene has CDR1 SEHNR and CDR2 FQNEAQ (reference sequence). The CDR3 totals 15 residues. The CDR3 protein is CASSLDRTGAYEQYF. Written as DNA, the CDR3 is TGTGCCAGCAGCCTCGACCGGACAGGGGCGTACGAGCAGTACTTC.

This chain connects TRBV2 to TRBJ1-2; D not resolved. CDR1 and CDR2 from the germline V gene are SNHLY and FYNNEI. The CDR3 sequence is 14 residues long. V gave up 7 bases and J gave up 6 bases, with 18 bases separating them. The CDR3 reads CASNRDREWDGYTF. Written as DNA, the CDR3 is TGTGCCAGCAACAGAGATCGAGAATGGGATGGCTACACCTTC.

V is TRBV10-3 and J is TRBJ2-1; TRBD2 aligns across 14 bases. The CDR3 is made up of 15 amino acids. The germline V gene has CDR1 ENHRY and CDR2 SYGVKD. The trim removed 2 bases at V and 9 bases at J, leaving 3 bases unmatched. The CDR3 DNA sequence: TGTGCCATCAGTGAGGGACTAGCGGGAGGTATTGAGCAGTTCTTC. Translating it yields CAISEGLAGGIEQFF.

The chain is built from TRBV10-2 and TRBJ1-5, with a tentative D call TRBD1 (5 bases). Trimming removed 5 bases from V and 2 bases from J, with 28 bases in between. The V gene's germline CDR1 is WSHSY and CDR2 SAAADI. The CDR3 covers 20 residues. Here the CDR3 DNA reads TGCGCCAGCAGTCCGAACCAGTTACAGGCCAAGGGTGATGGCAATCAGCCCCAGCATTTT. It specifies CASSPNQLQAKGDGNQPQHF.